Detailed here is one T cell receptor beta chain. This sample stems from a study of blood T cell repertoires in COVID-19. The CDR3 extends over 16 amino acids. Original analysis: Nucleated cell counts were estimated from reference gene primer amplification. Generated by immunoSEQ multiplex PCR, the TCRdb table keeps only in-frame clones and is missing some. The DNA gave D and trimming, while V, J and clone size come from that table. Found here are hundreds of thousands of clones, about nine tenths of them singletons; the top ten hold over 1.5%. Enrolled through a virtual design, the participants were between 18 and 89 years of age and came from about two dozen US areas. Each participant's cohort was designated according to participant-reported clinical history.

What was sequenced was PBMCs or T cells enriched from blood (not recorded which). The rearrangement uses TRBV21-1 and TRBJ2-7; TRBD2, as called in the table, went unchecked against the DNA. TRBV21-1 is recorded as a pseudogene. This receptor was obtained from a man aged 40-50 years who had recovered from COVID-19. DNA of the CDR3: TGTGCCAGCAGCTTCCAAGGGACTAGCGGGTTCTACGAGCAGTACTTC. Encoded protein: CASSFQGTSGFYEQYF.